The sample holds many counts of the clone carrying this T cell receptor (beta chain). This sample is drawn from a study of T cells in Graves' hyperthyroidism and ophthalmopathy. This CDR3 is built from 14 residues. The V gene's germline CDR1 is SGHDT and CDR2 YYEEEE. V was cut by 4 bases and J by 3 bases, with 14 bases left in between. Researchers amplified the TCR beta CDR3 regions from RNA transcripts. Researchers ran a first-round RT-PCR on the TCR CDR3 using the HTBI primer set. One entry per CDR3 protein results from TCRdb running MiXCR on the multiplex PCR reads. The sample consists of hundreds of thousands of distinct CDR3 sequences, around 13% of them appearing once. The diagnostic basis comprised clinical symptoms, serum thyroxine and TRAb, thyroid ultrasound and orbital computed tomography.

The specimen was blood. V usage is TRBV5-6 and J usage is TRBJ2-7, with D unclear. The sequence was collected from a woman between 45 and 65 years old with Graves' ophthalmopathy. CDR3 amino acids: CASSENGGIYEQYF. The CDR3 nucleotides are TGTGCCAGCAGCGAGAACGGTGGAATCTACGAGCAGTACTTC.